The rows below give T cell receptor beta chains drawn from one sample of a study of T cell responses to AZD1222 COVID-19 vaccine. TCRdb's table, derived via immunoSEQ multiplex PCR, lists solely in-frame clones and lacks some. The sample lists over 100,000 clones; more than 75% were seen once. Sequenced material: peripheral blood, taken on day 0 of AZD1222 vaccination. The receptors derive from an adult in good health. Each CDR3 is given with its conserved first and last residue.

V	J	CDR3
TRBV3-1/TRBV3-2	TRBJ2-3	CASSQDRSTYTDTQYF
TRBV7-8	TRBJ2-7	CASSPLRQGLDEQYF
TRBV5-1	TRBJ1-2	CASSLGRMYGYTF
TRBV5-1	TRBJ1-2	CASSPEGEGGRGYTF
TRBV7-9	TRBJ1-4	CASSFRTGDATNEKLFF
TRBV2	TRBJ1-2	CASAGRGLSQYGYTF
TRBV9	TRBJ1-4	CASSPRDRGNEKLFF
TRBV12-3/TRBV12-4	TRBJ2-3	CASGVATQYF
TRBV5-5	TRBJ2-7	CASSSTTVYEQYF
TRBV21-1	TRBJ1-6	CASSNGTGGVGASSPLHF
TRBV24-1	TRBJ2-5	CATSDLGAGLEETQYF
TRBV5-1	TRBJ2-2	CASSLAESSFTGELFF
TRBV4-1	TRBJ1-5	CASSLRDGEDQPQHF
TRBV4-3	TRBJ2-2	CASSQQTRGELFF